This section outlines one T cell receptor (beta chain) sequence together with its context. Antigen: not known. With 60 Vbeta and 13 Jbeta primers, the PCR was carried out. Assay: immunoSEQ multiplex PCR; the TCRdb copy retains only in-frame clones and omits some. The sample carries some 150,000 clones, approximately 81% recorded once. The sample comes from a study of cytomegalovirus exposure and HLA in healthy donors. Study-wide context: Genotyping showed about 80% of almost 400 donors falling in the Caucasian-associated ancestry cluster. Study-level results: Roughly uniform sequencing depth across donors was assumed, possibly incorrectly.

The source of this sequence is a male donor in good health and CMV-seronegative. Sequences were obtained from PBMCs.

Here the CDR3 reads CASSQETGVRETQYF. Written as DNA, the CDR3 is TGCGCCAGCAGCCAAGAGACGGGAGTAAGAGAGACCCAGTACTTC. J is TRBJ2-5 and V is TRBV4-3; possibly TRBD2 for D (6 bases). V was cut by 0 bases and J by 4 bases, with 12 bases left in between. The CDR3 is 15 residues long. Germline CDR1 is LGHNA and CDR2 is YSLEER.